The clone carrying this T cell receptor (beta chain) showed up many times. TCRdb processed the 5' RACE reads anew with MiXCR; each CDR3 protein has one entry. Counted here are roughly 35,000 distinct CDR3 sequences, approximately 8.3% occurring once; the ten biggest clones make up around 30%. This record belongs to a study of T-cell memory formation after mild COVID-19. CDR1 and CDR2 from the germline V gene are DFQATT and SNEGSKA (reference sequence). The CDR3 sequence is 13 residues long. V was trimmed by 5 bases and J by 1 base, leaving 11 bases between them. This chain uses TRBV20-1 with TRBJ1-1; the D is unclear. This clonotype was obtained from a young man who had mild COVID-19 (a few samples of this study predate the infection). Cell type and time point are not known. Sequencing was done on a sample of PBMCs or a T cell subset sorted from them (not recorded which). CDR3 loop: CSAPARANTEAFF. CDR3 coding DNA: TGCAGTGCTCCCGCCCGGGCGAACACTGAAGCTTTCTTT.